This T cell receptor beta chain was captured in a study of T cells in Graves' hyperthyroidism and ophthalmopathy. Study conclusions and caveats: The model anticipated ophthalmopathy a median approximately 6.7 months pre-onset.

This blood was taken when hyperthyroidism was first diagnosed, before any ophthalmopathy symptoms existed. From more than 9.5 ml of fresh peripheral blood, PBMCs were isolated. Germline CDR1 is DFQATT and CDR2 is SNEGSKA (reference sequence). The CDR3 consists of 17 residues. Trimming cost V 3 bases and J 2 bases; bases outside gene matches: 9. This clonotype was observed at least ten times. No antigen is known for it. Amplification yielded TCR beta CDR3 regions, with RNA transcripts as the source. With the HTBI primer set, the TCR CDR3 went through a first round of RT-PCR. TCRdb re-called the multiplex PCR reads through MiXCR, storing one row per CDR3 protein. The sample includes over 700,000 distinct CDR3 sequences, 15% to 20% of them seen just once.

V is TRBV20-1 and J is TRBJ2-6; 8 nucleotides match TRBD1. The TCR comes from a woman aged 45-60 years with Graves' hyperthyroidism that later progressed to Graves' ophthalmopathy. The specimen was blood. The CDR3 DNA follows: TGCAGTGCTAGTAGGTCAGGGGGCTTCGCTGGGGCCAACGTCCTGACTTTC. Amino acids: CSASRSGGFAGANVLTF.